These 19 T cell receptor beta chains share one sample of origin, sequenced in a study of shared clonotypes between healthy human individuals. Sequencing used immunoSEQ multiplex PCR; TCRdb keeps in-frame clones, though not all of them. The sample holds roughly 1 million clones, more than 75% seen once. Sequenced: memory CD4+ T cells from PBMCs. The subset here: CD45RA-negative fraction. These receptors came from a man aged 18 to 29 in good health. Some clones in this sample may be carry-over from other donors' samples.

The sample holds a few counts of this clone. CDR3 nucleotides: TGTGCCATCGGTCAATCTAATGAAAAACTGTTTTTT. Its protein product is CAIGQSNEKLFF. The chain recombines TRBV10-3 with TRBJ1-4; no firm D call. CDR1 and CDR2 from the germline V gene are ENHRY and SYGVKD. This CDR3 has 12 residues. Trimming shortened V by 8 bases and J by 3 bases, and 7 bases separated the two germline ends.

The chain links TRBV2 to TRBJ1-1; weak D call: TRBD1 (5 bases). With 1 base removed from V and 6 bases from J, the gap between germline ends came to 12 bases. CDR3 length: 14 amino acids. Per germline, CDR1 SNHLY and CDR2 FYNNEI. The CDR3 coding sequence is TGTGCCAGCAGTGAAGGTCGACAGCGGTCTGAAGCTTTCTTT. It specifies CASSEGRQRSEAFF.

The chain carries TRBV18 and TRBJ2-3, with D tentatively TRBD1 (6 bases). This CDR3 contains 15 residues. Trimming left V 2 bases short and J 1 base short, with 10 bases between. The germline V gene encodes CDR1 KGHSH and CDR2 LQKENI. CDR3 in amino acids: CASSPLGQRTDTQYF. For the CDR3, the DNA is TGTGCCAGCTCACCATTAGGACAGCGCACAGATACGCAGTATTTT. Full variable domain (rest looked up from reference TRBV18 and TRBJ2-3): NAGVMQNPRHLVRRRGQEARLRCSPMKGHSHVYWYRQLPEEGLKFMVYLQKENIIDESGMPKERFSAEFPKEGPSILRIQQVVRGDSAAYFCASSPLGQRTDTQYFGPGTRLTVL.

The V call is TRBV11-3, the J call TRBJ2-1; D gene ambiguous. Looked up from germline, CDR1 is SGHNT and CDR2 is YENEEA. With 5 bases removed from V and 0 bases from J, the gap between germline ends came to 14 bases. The length of the CDR3 is 16 residues. The CDR3, as DNA: TGTGCCAGCAGCGGTTTACAGTTATCCTCCTACAATGAGCAGTTCTTC. This sequence encodes CASSGLQLSSYNEQFF.

The V gene is TRBV6-6, the J gene TRBJ2-1; 8 bases agree with TRBD2. The CDR3 is 14 amino acids. V shed 5 bases, J shed 10 bases, and the junction held 10 bases outside the gene matches. The germline V gene has CDR1 MNHNY and CDR2 SVGAGI (reference sequence). This chain's CDR3 is CASSREGQYGEQFF. The DNA for the CDR3 is TGTGCCAGCAGTCGGGAGGGCCAATACGGCGAGCAGTTCTTC.

The chain employs TRBV6-5 and TRBJ1-2; D unclear. Germline values: CDR1 MNHEY, CDR2 SVGAGI. CDR3 length equals 15 residues. Deletions cut 7 bases from V and 0 bases from J, with 15 bases between. The CDR3 DNA reads TGTGCCAGCACCCAGCGGCTTGGGGCTAACTATGGCTACACCTTC. Translation: CASTQRLGANYGYTF.

The chain couples TRBV7-3 to TRBJ2-5, with 7 bases fitting TRBD2. Per the germline V gene, CDR1 is SGHTA and CDR2 is FQGTGA. The CDR3 is 14 amino acids. The J segment lost 3 bases and the V segment lost 5 bases, leaving 6 bases of the junction unmatched. In DNA form, the CDR3 reads TGTGCCAGCAGCCTGGGGCTAGCGGAAGAGACCCAGTACTTC. Translating gives CASSLGLAEETQYF. Looking up the rest from reference TRBV7-3 and TRBJ2-5 gives the full variable domain: GAGVSQTPSNKVTEKGKYVELRCDPISGHTALYWYRQSLGQGPEFLIYFQGTGAADDSGLPNDRFFAVRPEGSVSTLKIQRTERGDSAVYLCASSLGLAEETQYFGPGTRLLVL.

The DNA of the CDR3 is TGCGCCAGCAGCTCCCGACAGGGAAATTTACCTAATGAAAAACTGTTTTTT. The encoded protein is CASSSRQGNLPNEKLFF. The chain uses TRBV5-1 and TRBJ1-4; TRBD1 agrees at 7 bases. From germline, CDR1 is SGHRS and CDR2 YFSETQ. Unmatched junction bases numbered 11, after V lost 3 bases and J lost 3 bases. CDR3 length: 17 residues.

This clone was observed a few times. This chain joins TRBV7-3 and TRBJ2-2, with 7 bases lining up with TRBD1. Unmatched junction bases numbered 3, after V lost 4 bases and J lost 4 bases. The CDR3 sequence is 14 residues long. Germline lookup yields CDR1 SGHTA and CDR2 FQGTGA. Here the CDR3 DNA reads TGTGCCAGCAGCTCGGGACAGATCACCGGGGAGCTGTTTTTT. This sequence encodes CASSSGQITGELFF.

V gene TRBV2 combines with J gene TRBJ2-3; 8 bases are a match to TRBD2. This CDR3 comprises 16 residues. The J segment lost 9 bases and the V segment lost 0 bases, leaving 11 bases of the junction unmatched. Germline loops: CDR1 SNHLY, CDR2 FYNNEI. The CDR3 reads CASSEARSGGLSTQYF. CDR3 in DNA: TGTGCCAGCAGTGAAGCGAGGTCGGGAGGGCTGTCCACGCAGTATTTT.

This chain links TRBV11-2 with TRBJ2-7; 11 bases line up with TRBD1. The CDR3 runs 15 residues. Germline CDR1 is SGHAT and CDR2 is FQNNGV. The V segment lost 0 bases and the J segment 4 bases; nucleotides outside the gene matches: 2. CDR3 region: CASSLDGTGGYEQYF. In DNA form, the CDR3 reads TGTGCCAGCAGCTTAGATGGGACAGGGGGATACGAGCAGTACTTC. Based on the CDR3 plus reference TRBV11-2 and TRBJ2-7, the full variable domain is EAGVAQSPRYKIIEKRQSVAFWCNPISGHATLYWYQQILGQGPKLLIQFQNNGVVDDSQLPKDRFSAERLKGVDSTLKIQPAKLEDSAVYLCASSLDGTGGYEQYFGPGTRLTVT.

The chain uses TRBV2 and TRBJ2-7, with TRBD2 matching over 7 bases. The CDR3 has 14 residues. Germline assignment: CDR1 SNHLY and CDR2 FYNNEI. After removal of 6 bases from V and 0 bases from J, the junction contained 5 bases not matched to a gene. As DNA, the CDR3 is TGTGCCAGCAGGCGGGAGAACTTCTCCTACGAGCAGTACTTC. This gives the protein CASRRENFSYEQYF.

The chain has TRBV6-5 and TRBJ1-2; TRBD1 might be the D (6 bases). The CDR3 sequence is 13 residues long. Deletions cut 2 bases from V and 6 bases from J, with 10 bases between. Germline V gives CDR1 MNHEY, CDR2 SVGAGI. CDR3 nucleotide sequence: TGTGCCAGCAGTTACCGCGGGGGCCATGGCTACACCTTC. As protein: CASSYRGGHGYTF.

The V call is TRBV4-2, the J call TRBJ2-1, with D tentatively TRBD1 (5 bases). Germline CDR1 LGHNA, CDR2 YNFKEQ. CDR3 length: 14 amino acids. V gave up 1 base and J gave up 7 bases, with 11 bases separating them. The CDR3 region is CASSQGSGWNEQFF. The CDR3 DNA sequence: TGTGCCAGCAGCCAAGGGTCAGGGTGGAATGAGCAGTTCTTC.

This clone was observed a single time. The rearrangement joins TRBV5-1 to TRBJ2-3; the D is unclear. In germline, CDR1 is SGHRS, CDR2 YFSETQ. The CDR3 contains 15 residues. The V gene lost 4 bases and the J gene lost 0 bases, with 12 bases spanning the gap. In DNA, the CDR3 is TGCGCCAGCAGCGTGGTCCACCTCAGCACAGATACGCAGTATTTT. It translates to CASSVVHLSTDTQYF.

The rearrangement uses TRBV19 and TRBJ1-1; 12 nucleotides agree with TRBD1. Germline trimming cut 1 base from V and 1 base from J; bases unmatched to any gene: 7. CDR3 length: 18 residues. Germline V CDR1 and CDR2: LNHDA, SQIVND (reference sequence). The CDR3 protein is CASSIGRDRGRENTEAFF. Here the CDR3 DNA reads TGTGCCAGTAGTATAGGGAGGGACAGGGGGCGCGAGAACACTGAAGCTTTCTTT.

This sequence joins TRBV7-2 and TRBJ2-7; weak D call: TRBD2 (6 bases). Germline-derived CDR1 and CDR2 are SGHTA and FQGNSA. V was trimmed by 0 bases and J by 2 bases, leaving 11 bases between them. The CDR3 is 15 residues long. CDR3 residues: CASSLARDGPYEQYF. The CDR3 nucleotides are TGTGCCAGCAGCTTAGCGCGGGACGGGCCCTACGAGCAGTACTTC.

V is TRBV5-1 and J is TRBJ1-1; 7 nucleotides match TRBD1. The J segment lost 0 bases and the V segment lost 1 base, leaving 9 bases of the junction unmatched. The CDR3 is 17 residues long. Germline V gives CDR1 SGHRS, CDR2 YFSETQ. The chain's CDR3 is CASSLSMGQRLNTEAFF. Written as DNA, the CDR3 is TGCGCCAGCAGCTTGTCTATGGGACAGAGATTGAACACTGAAGCTTTCTTT.

The chain has TRBV2 and TRBJ1-2, with D uncertain. The CDR3 totals 11 residues. Germline V lookup: CDR1 SNHLY, CDR2 FYNNEI. V lost 7 bases, J lost 6 bases, and 9 bases lay in between. CDR3 in DNA: TGTGCCAGCACCGTGAGGGATGGCTACACCTTC. This sequence encodes CASTVRDGYTF.